Listed below are T cell receptor beta chains from one sample, sequenced in a study of shared clonotypes between healthy human individuals. Sequenced by immunoSEQ multiplex PCR; TCRdb stores in-frame clones only, minus some. The data contain more than 2 million clones, approximately 96% of them seen just once; the ten biggest clones take up over 0.1%. Sample: naive CD4+ T cells sorted from blood. These receptor sequences come from a man aged 18 to 30 in good health. The CDR3 runs from the conserved cysteine through the conserved F or W. A D gene is named only where the DNA matches it firmly. A row's size may be missing; if present it is once, few, many or a size class.

D gene	clone size	V gene	J gene	CDR3 protein	CDR3 DNA
NA	NA	TRBV7-2	TRBJ1-1	CASSLVNRVMNTEAFF	TGTGCCAGCAGCTTAGTGAACAGGGTGATGAACACTGAAGCTTTCTTT
NA	NA	TRBV19	TRBJ1-3	CASSTGGTIYF	TGTGCCAGTAGTACCGGGGGCACCATATATTTT
NA	NA	TRBV6-5	TRBJ2-7	CASSYSGGATGEQYF	TGTGCCAGCAGTTACTCAGGCGGGGCTACTGGGGAGCAGTACTTC
NA	NA	TRBV5-1	TRBJ2-1	CASSLGQNYNEQFF	TGCGCCAGCAGCTTAGGACAGAATTACAATGAGCAGTTCTTC
NA	NA	TRBV5-1	TRBJ2-2	CASSSLRQMAGTGELFF	TGCGCCAGCAGCTCCCTACGACAGATGGCAGGCACCGGGGAGCTGTTTTTT
NA	NA	TRBV9	TRBJ2-6	CASSVATVVPSGANVLTF	TGTGCCAGCAGCGTAGCAACAGTGGTTCCCTCTGGGGCCAACGTCCTGACTTTC
TRBD2	NA	TRBV10-2	TRBJ2-3	CASSATAGGDTDTQYF	TGCGCCAGCAGTGCCACCGCGGGGGGAGACACAGATACGCAGTATTTT
NA	NA	TRBV20-1	TRBJ2-5	CSAVEEGTQYF	TGCAGTGCTGTCGAGGAGGGGACCCAGTACTTC
TRBD1	NA	TRBV18	TRBJ2-3	CASSPWTGVMDTQYF	TGTGCCAGCTCACCCTGGACAGGGGTCATGGATACGCAGTATTTT
TRBD2	NA	TRBV6-5	TRBJ2-7	CASSLNSGNSYEQYF	TGTGCCAGCAGTCTGAATAGCGGGAACTCCTACGAGCAGTACTTC
NA	NA	TRBV7-2	TRBJ1-1	CASSLALNTEAFF	TGTGCCAGCAGCTTAGCCTTGAACACTGAAGCTTTCTTT
TRBD2	NA	TRBV7-3	TRBJ2-5	CASSWGTSGGQETQYF	TGTGCCAGCAGCTGGGGGACTAGCGGGGGTCAAGAGACCCAGTACTTC
NA	NA	TRBV2	TRBJ2-4	CASSESGQLYF	TGTGCCAGCAGTGAATCCGGCCAACTCTACTTC
NA	NA	TRBV7-2	TRBJ1-5	CASSGEGHSNQPQHF	TGTGCCAGCAGTGGAGAAGGTCATAGCAATCAGCCCCAGCATTTT
NA	NA	TRBV11-2	TRBJ2-7	CASTSLVSGSNEQYF	TGTGCCAGCACCAGCTTAGTCTCCGGGAGTAACGAGCAGTACTTC
NA	NA	TRBV6-5	TRBJ2-7	CASSKGGATYEQYF	TGTGCCAGCAGTAAGGGCGGAGCTACCTACGAGCAGTACTTC
NA	NA	TRBV2	TRBJ1-1	CASSSGMNTEAFF	TGTGCCAGCAGTTCCGGGATGAACACTGAAGCTTTCTTT
TRBD2	NA	TRBV2	TRBJ2-1	CASSGVVAGGNEQFF	TGTGCCAGCAGTGGAGTGGTAGCGGGGGGTAATGAGCAGTTCTTC
NA	NA	TRBV6-5	TRBJ2-3	CASSYSGRSSTDTQYF	TGTGCCAGCAGTTACTCTGGACGTTCTAGCACAGATACGCAGTATTTT
NA	NA	TRBV28	TRBJ1-3	CASGLQLLSGNTIYF	TGTGCCAGCGGACTTCAGCTTCTCTCTGGAAACACCATATATTTT
NA	once	TRBV18	TRBJ1-6	CASSPIGTLPSPLHF	TGTGCCAGCTCACCAATAGGGACACTCCCTTCACCCCTCCACTTT